The 26 T cell receptor beta chains given below trace back to one sample, sequenced in a study of blood T cell repertoires in COVID-19. The protocol was immunoSEQ multiplex PCR, while the TCRdb copy is restricted to in-frame clones and leaves out a portion. The data contain some 200,000 clones, 84% of them singletons. The sequencing sample was made of peripheral blood. All receptors derive from a woman aged 80 or over with active or convalescent COVID-19.

This clone appeared a few times. This chain joins TRBV5-5 and TRBJ2-1; perhaps TRBD1 as D (6 bases). CDR3 length: 15 residues. Germline V CDR1 and CDR2: SGHKS, YYEKEE (reference sequence). V lost 0 bases and J lost 4, with 11 bases in between. DNA of the CDR3: TGTGCCAGCAGCTTGGCCCAACAGGGTTACAATGAGCAGTTCTTC. It yields the protein CASSLAQQGYNEQFF.

The chain joins TRBV15 to TRBJ2-3; D uncertain. V dropped 0 bases and J dropped 4 bases, with 5 bases sitting between them. CDR1 LNHNV and CDR2 YYDKDF come from the germline V gene (reference sequence). This CDR3 comprises 13 residues. The chain's CDR3 is CATSRDIADTQYF. The CDR3 nucleotides are TGTGCCACCAGCAGAGATATTGCAGATACGCAGTATTTT.

The V gene is TRBV5-1, the J gene TRBJ2-7; D perhaps matches TRBD1 (6 bases). With 3 bases removed from V and 7 bases from J, the gap between germline ends came to 17 bases. The length of the CDR3 is 14 residues. CDR1 SGHRS and CDR2 YFSETQ come from the germline V gene. CDR3 DNA: TGCGCCAGCAGCTGGGGACAAAGCTTTGGAGAGCAGTACTTC. The encoded protein is CASSWGQSFGEQYF.

V gene TRBV6-5 combines with J gene TRBJ2-1; D gene unclear. This CDR3 has 14 amino acids. V was cut by 6 bases and J by 0 bases, with 9 bases left in between. From germline, CDR1 is MNHEY and CDR2 SVGAGI. CDR3 protein: CASRGVSSYNEQFF. The CDR3 DNA follows: TGTGCCAGCAGGGGCGTAAGCTCCTACAATGAGCAGTTCTTC.

The chain employs TRBV27 and TRBJ1-6; D is perhaps TRBD1 (5 bases). Per germline, CDR1 MNHEY and CDR2 SMNVEV (reference sequence). This CDR3 has 14 residues. V shed 4 bases and J shed 7 bases, with 11 bases lying between them. In DNA form, the CDR3 reads TGTGCCAGCAGTTCGGGACTGGCCAATTCACCCCTCCACTTT. Translated, it gives CASSSGLANSPLHF.

This clone was detected only once. The rearrangement joins TRBV7-3 to TRBJ2-3, with 10 bases aligning to TRBD2. The CDR3 is 15 amino acids. Germline CDR1 and CDR2: SGHTA and FQGTGA. V dropped 5 bases and J dropped 4; count of bases not matched to a gene: 6. CDR3 in DNA: TGTGCCAGCAGCGTAAGCGGGAGGGGTGCAGATACGCAGTATTTT. This sequence encodes CASSVSGRGADTQYF.

V usage is TRBV9 and J usage is TRBJ2-3; 9 bases match TRBD2. The CDR3 contains 17 residues. Germline assignment: CDR1 SGDLS and CDR2 YYNGEE. J gave up 3 bases and V 0 bases, and 8 bases lay outside the gene matches. Written as DNA, the CDR3 is TGTGCCAGCAGCGTAGTGGGTAGCGGGGGCACGACAGATACGCAGTATTTT. As protein: CASSVVGSGGTTDTQYF.

The rearrangement joins TRBV28 to TRBJ1-2; 9 bases align to TRBD1. The germline CDR1 and CDR2 sequences are MDHEN and SYDVKM. Trimming took 5 bases from V and 3 from J; bases not matched to a gene: 7. The CDR3 has 15 amino acids. The CDR3: CASSGTGRAYYGYTF. In DNA, the CDR3 is TGTGCCAGCAGTGGGACAGGGAGGGCCTACTATGGCTACACCTTC.

The V gene is TRBV10-3, the J gene TRBJ2-7, with TRBD1 matching 10 bases. This CDR3 spans 15 amino acids. The germline CDR1 and CDR2 sequences are ENHRY and SYGVKD. Trimming took 0 bases from V and 6 from J; bases not matched to a gene: 5. The CDR3: CAISESGTGVIEQYF. CDR3 nucleotides: TGTGCCATCAGTGAGTCCGGGACAGGGGTGATCGAGCAGTACTTC.

V and J are TRBV5-4 and TRBJ2-5, with 11 bases that match TRBD1. Germline V CDR1 and CDR2: SGHNT, YYREEE (reference sequence). The CDR3 covers 14 residues. Losses at the gene ends were 3 bases for V and 4 bases for J; bases not matched to a gene: 2. In DNA form, the CDR3 reads TGTGCCAGCAGCTACGGGACAGGGGGAGAGACCCAGTACTTC. Translated, it gives CASSYGTGGETQYF.

The DNA of the CDR3 is TGTGCCAGTTCAACTAGCGGGGGCTTCGCCGAGCAGTACTTC. Translating gives CASSTSGGFAEQYF. This chain uses TRBV5-4 with TRBJ2-7; 11 nucleotides align to TRBD2. Germline CDR1 and CDR2: SGHNT and YYREEE (reference sequence). The length of the CDR3 is 14 residues. J lost 6 bases, V lost 8 bases, and 10 bases had no gene match.

The J gene is TRBJ2-7, the V gene TRBV24-1, with 12 nucleotides matching TRBD2. This CDR3 is 20 amino acids long. V lost 2 bases to trimming and J lost 2 bases; unmatched junction nucleotides: 15. The germline V gene encodes CDR1 KGHDR and CDR2 SFDVKD. This chain's CDR3 is CATSDSPSASGRDTTYEQYF. The CDR3 DNA reads as TGTGCCACCAGTGATTCCCCATCGGCTAGCGGGAGGGATACCACCTACGAGCAGTACTTC.

The DNA for the CDR3 is TGCGCCAGCAGCTCCTACGGACAGGGAGTAGACACTGAAGCTTTCTTT. Amino acid sequence: CASSSYGQGVDTEAFF. This chain links TRBV5-1 with TRBJ1-1, with 8 bases matching TRBD1. CDR1 is SGHRS and CDR2 is YFSETQ in the germline V gene. This CDR3 comprises 16 residues. Trimming took 3 bases from V and 3 from J; bases not matched to a gene: 10.

This clone is a singleton in its sample. The chain has TRBV4-3 and TRBJ1-5, with 9 bases aligning to TRBD1. CDR1 and CDR2 (germline): LGHNA, YSLEER. With 1 base clipped from V and 4 bases from J, the junction kept 2 bases outside the gene matches. The CDR3 contains 15 residues. In DNA form, the CDR3 reads TGCGCCAGCAGCCAAGGGGGACAGGGAAATCAGCCCCAGCATTTT. The encoded protein is CASSQGGQGNQPQHF.

The V call is TRBV9, the J call TRBJ2-7; TRBD1 aligns across 9 bases. CDR1 is SGDLS, CDR2 YYNGEE, per germline. This CDR3 contains 14 residues. Trimming took 2 bases from V and 5 from J; bases not matched to a gene: 5. The CDR3, as DNA: TGTGCCAGCAGCGTGTCTTGGGACAGGGACGAGCAGTACTTC. This translates into CASSVSWDRDEQYF.

This chain uses TRBV5-1 with TRBJ1-2; possibly TRBD1 for D (6 bases). CDR1 and CDR2 from the germline V gene are SGHRS and YFSETQ. The CDR3 extends over 14 amino acids. V lost 1 base and J 4 bases, leaving 11 bases between the germline ends. The DNA of the CDR3 is TGCGCCAGCAGCTTGCAGGGGCGCGGCTATGGCTACACCTTC. Amino acids: CASSLQGRGYGYTF.

For this clone: Within the sample, other DNA sequences also encode this same CDR3. The chain links TRBV11-2 to TRBJ1-5, with D hard to call. The V gene's germline CDR1 is SGHAT and CDR2 FQNNGV. The ends were cut back, 1 base at V and 7 bases at J, with 8 bases in the middle. The CDR3 covers 13 residues. The CDR3 loop reads CASSLAGNQPQHF. The CDR3 DNA reads TGTGCCAGCAGCTTAGCAGGTAACCAGCCCCAGCATTTT.

V usage is TRBV11-2 and J usage is TRBJ2-2; TRBD1 agrees at 7 bases. CDR1 is SGHAT, CDR2 FQNNGV, per germline. The ends lost 2 bases at V and 1 base at J; junction bases unmatched: 1. This CDR3 is 15 amino acids long. CDR3 loop: CASSLRDRNTGELFF. CDR3 nucleotides: TGTGCCAGCAGCTTACGGGACAGGAACACCGGGGAGCTGTTTTTT.

V and J are TRBV7-2 and TRBJ1-4; tentatively, D is TRBD1 (5 bases). The V gene's germline CDR1 is SGHTA and CDR2 FQGNSA. Trimming cost V 5 bases and J 8 bases, with 15 bases left between them. This CDR3 has 14 amino acids. In nucleotides, the CDR3 is TGTGCCAGCAGCCCCCAGGGCTCGCAAGAAAAACTGTTTTTT. Protein product: CASSPQGSQEKLFF. Together with reference TRBV7-2 and TRBJ1-4, the CDR3 gives the full variable domain: GAGVSQSPSNKVTEKGKDVELRCDPISGHTALYWYRQSLGQGLEFLIYFQGNSAPDKSGLPSDRFSAERTGGSVSTLTIQRTQQEDSAVYLCASSPQGSQEKLFFGSGTQLSVL.

The V gene is TRBV6-6, the J gene TRBJ2-4, with TRBD1 identical over 7 bases. This CDR3 region has 15 residues. Germline V gives CDR1 MNHNY, CDR2 SVGAGI (reference sequence). The V and J ends lost 4 bases and 8 bases, in that order; junction bases with no gene match: 11. The DNA of the CDR3 is TGTGCCAGCAGTTTTAACAGGGGCGAGAGAGACATTCAGTACTTC. Translated, it gives CASSFNRGERDIQYF.

The table lists this clone with a few counts. The rearrangement joins TRBV7-9 to TRBJ2-7; weak D call: TRBD1 (6 bases). Germline CDR1 SEHNR, CDR2 FQNEAQ (reference sequence). The V and J ends lost 4 bases and 3 bases respectively, with 22 bases between them. The CDR3 totals 17 residues. This CDR3 is CASSSPTGQGMIYEQYF. The DNA for the CDR3 is TGTGCCAGCAGCTCTCCGACGGGGCAGGGGATGATCTACGAGCAGTACTTC.

The chain carries TRBV28 and TRBJ1-2; no clear D gene. The CDR3 is 14 residues long. Germline V lookup: CDR1 MDHEN, CDR2 SYDVKM. V was shortened by 7 bases and J by 7 bases, with 19 bases between the two germline ends. The CDR3 DNA sequence: TGTGCCAGCATCCCCGGCGGGGATTTGCGTGGCTACACCTTC. Translating it yields CASIPGGDLRGYTF.

The chain combines TRBV5-6 with TRBJ1-1, with 11 bases that match TRBD1. This CDR3 region has 15 residues. Germline CDR1 reads SGHDT; CDR2 reads YYEEEE. The ends lost 6 bases at V and 0 bases at J; junction bases unmatched: 4. The CDR3 sequence is CASKRTGGMNTEAFF. DNA for the CDR3: TGTGCCAGCAAACGGACAGGGGGCATGAACACTGAAGCTTTCTTT. Variable domain in full (rest from reference TRBV5-6 and TRBJ1-1): DAGVTQSPTHLIKTRGQQVTLRCSPKSGHDTVSWYQQALGQGPQFIFQYYEEEERQRGNFPDRFSGHQFPNYSSELNVNALLLGDSALYLCASKRTGGMNTEAFFGQGTRLTVV.

This clone was seen a handful of times. The chain has TRBV3-1 (or the pseudogene TRBV3-2) and TRBJ2-5, with D perhaps matching TRBD2 (5 bases). Trimming pared 0 bases from V and 5 bases from J, leaving 10 bases between. The germline CDR1 and CDR2 sequences are LGHDT and YNNKEL (reference sequence). CDR3 length equals 14 residues. The chain's CDR3 is CASSQDARGETQYF. The CDR3 DNA follows: TGTGCCAGCAGCCAAGATGCTAGAGGGGAGACCCAGTACTTC.

This chain uses TRBV10-3 with TRBJ1-2; a possible D gene is TRBD1 (6 bases). The V end lost 3 bases, the J end lost 4 bases, and 12 bases lay between the germline ends. In germline, CDR1 is ENHRY, CDR2 SYGVKD. This CDR3 has 14 amino acids. The CDR3 region has the DNA TGTGCCATCAGTGAATTGGGGGCCAGCTATGGCTACACCTTC. Encoded protein: CAISELGASYGYTF.

The chain joins TRBV6-2 or TRBV6-3 to TRBJ1-5; 9 nucleotides align to TRBD1. J gave up 4 bases and V 7 bases, and 8 bases lay outside the gene matches. From germline, CDR1 is MNHEY and CDR2 SVGEGT. This CDR3 region has 15 residues. Here the CDR3 reads CASTPAGQGNQPQHF. CDR3 coding DNA: TGTGCCAGCACCCCGGCAGGACAGGGGAATCAGCCCCAGCATTTT.